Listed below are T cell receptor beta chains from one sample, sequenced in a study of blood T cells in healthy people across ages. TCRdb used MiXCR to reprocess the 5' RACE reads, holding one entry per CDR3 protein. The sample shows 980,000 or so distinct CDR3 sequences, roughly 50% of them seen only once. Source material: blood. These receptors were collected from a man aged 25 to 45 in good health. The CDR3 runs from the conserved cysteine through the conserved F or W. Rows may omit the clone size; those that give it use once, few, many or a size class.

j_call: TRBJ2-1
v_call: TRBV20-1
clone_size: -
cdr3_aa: CSAPIGLAGGHSSYNEQFF

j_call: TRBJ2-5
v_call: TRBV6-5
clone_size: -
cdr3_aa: CASSYSGLGAETQYF

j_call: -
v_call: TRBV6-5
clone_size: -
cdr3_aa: CASSPGPPGNNEQYF

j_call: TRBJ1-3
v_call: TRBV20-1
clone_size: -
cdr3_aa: CSARAAGTAGNTIYF

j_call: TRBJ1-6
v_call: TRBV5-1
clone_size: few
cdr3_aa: CASSPDRVNNSPLHF

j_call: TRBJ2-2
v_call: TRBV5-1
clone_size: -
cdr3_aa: CASGQGRGNTGELFF

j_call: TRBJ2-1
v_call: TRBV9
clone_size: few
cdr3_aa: CASSGSGGAINEQFF

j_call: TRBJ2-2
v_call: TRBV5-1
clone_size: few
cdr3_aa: CASSADGRNTGELFF

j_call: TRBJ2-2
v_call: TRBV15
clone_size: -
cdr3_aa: CATSGGQGQTGELFF

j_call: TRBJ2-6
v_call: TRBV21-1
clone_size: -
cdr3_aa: CASSKGGVGANVLTF

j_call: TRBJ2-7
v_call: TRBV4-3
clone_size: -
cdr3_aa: CASSQDREPYNEQYF

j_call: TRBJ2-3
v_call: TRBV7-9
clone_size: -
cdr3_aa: CASSFGLANADTQYF

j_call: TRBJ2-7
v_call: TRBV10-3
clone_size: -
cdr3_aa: CAIKNRADSYEQYF

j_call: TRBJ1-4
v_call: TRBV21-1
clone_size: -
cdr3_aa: CASRTGPNEKLFF

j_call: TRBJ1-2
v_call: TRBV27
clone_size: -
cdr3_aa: CASTRTAANYGYTF